What follows are 5 T cell receptor beta chains derived from one specimen sequenced in a study of OX40 agonist ivuxolimab in advanced cancers. TCRdb's table, derived via immunoSEQ multiplex PCR, lists solely in-frame clones and lacks some. This sample has approximately 69,000 clones, with about four fifths found just once. Material: CD4+ or CD8+ T cells sorted from blood, obtained in a trial of the OX40 agonist ivuxolimab. The receptors shown here come from an adult with an advanced solid tumor such as melanoma, head and neck, liver or kidney cancer.

This clone was recorded only once. This chain joins TRBV18 and TRBJ1-4; 11 bases are a match to TRBD1. The V and J ends lost 3 bases and 0 bases, in that order; junction bases with no gene match: 6. Germline CDR1 is KGHSH and CDR2 is LQKENI. The CDR3 contains 18 residues. The CDR3 sequence: CASSPKPGQGATNEKLFF. The CDR3 coding sequence is TGTGCCAGCTCACCGAAACCGGGACAGGGGGCAACTAATGAAAAACTGTTTTTT.

This clone showed up many times. The rearrangement links TRBV4-1 to TRBJ2-5; D call uncertain. V was cut by 4 bases and J by 2 bases, with 14 bases left in between. There are 15 residues in the CDR3. Germline CDR1 is MGHRA and CDR2 is YSYEKL. The CDR3 is CASSRILHEQETQYF. The DNA for the CDR3 is TGCGCCAGCAGCCGAATCTTACACGAACAAGAGACCCAGTACTTC.

This clone was found once. The genes are TRBV6-4 and TRBJ2-1, with D possibly TRBD2 on 5 matching bases. V was trimmed by 2 bases and J by 7 bases, leaving 15 bases between them. The CDR3 sequence is 15 residues long. CDR1 MRHNA and CDR2 SNTAGT come from the germline V gene. The CDR3 DNA follows: TGTGCCAGCAGTGACCGGGATTCCGCTCCGAATGAGCAGTTCTTC. It specifies CASSDRDSAPNEQFF.

The chain employs TRBV27 and TRBJ2-3; 7 bases line up with TRBD1. Trimming removed 4 bases from V and 4 bases from J; junction bases left unmatched: 8. The CDR3 has 15 residues. Germline assignment: CDR1 MNHEY and CDR2 SMNVEV (reference sequence). CDR3 coding DNA: TGTGCCAGCAGTTCCGTACAGGGGTTGGCAGATACGCAGTATTTT. As protein: CASSSVQGLADTQYF.

This clone appeared once. V and J are TRBV5-6 and TRBJ2-5; either TRBD1 or TRBD2 may supply D (5 bases each). Trimming pared 4 bases from V and 3 bases from J, leaving 16 bases between. Per the germline V gene, CDR1 is SGHDT and CDR2 is YYEEEE. This CDR3 is built from 15 residues. This CDR3 reads CASSRAREKKETQYF. Written as DNA, the CDR3 is TGTGCCAGCAGCAGGGCCAGGGAGAAAAAAGAGACCCAGTACTTC.